These 2 T cell receptor beta chains came from one sample sequenced in a study of T cells after yellow fever vaccination. Using its own MiXCR run on the 5' RACE reads, TCRdb lists one record per CDR3 protein. This table has about 69,000 distinct CDR3 sequences, 5.5% to 7.5% appearing once. Sequenced material: CD4+ T cells sorted from PBMCs, taken around 15 days after the first yellow fever vaccination. Receptors originate from a man aged 18-30 years who received the YFV17D yellow fever vaccine.

This clonotype was picked up many times. The rearrangement links TRBV6-5 to TRBJ2-3, with 11 bases lining up with TRBD1. The CDR3 runs to 16 residues. CDR1 and CDR2 (germline): MNHEY, SVGAGI. The V gene end was trimmed by 6 bases and the J gene end by 4 bases; junction bases not matched to a gene: 9. The DNA of the CDR3 is TGTGCCAGCAGCAAGATGGGACAGGGGGGCGCAGATACGCAGTATTTT. Protein: CASSKMGQGGADTQYF.

This clonotype was seen repeatedly, ten times or more. The chain employs TRBV2 and TRBJ2-2, with D possibly TRBD1 on 6 matching bases. V shed 3 bases and J shed 5 bases, with 10 bases lying between them. This CDR3 has 14 residues. CDR1 SNHLY and CDR2 FYNNEI come from the germline V gene. CDR3 nucleotide sequence: TGTGCCAGCAGTGACTATCAGGGGACCGGGGAGCTGTTTTTT. It translates to CASSDYQGTGELFF.